Listed below are T cell receptor beta chains from one sample, sequenced in a study of blood T cells in healthy people across ages. Each CDR3 protein gets one entry after TCRdb re-called the 5' RACE reads with MiXCR. The sample records 590,000 or so distinct CDR3 sequences, about 30% being singletons. The specimen was blood. All receptors derive from an elderly woman in good health. Both conserved end residues are part of each CDR3. Clone size, where shown, is once, few, many, or a class for clones that have expanded.

j_call: TRBJ2-1
cdr3_length: 15
clone_size: NA
v_call: TRBV5-1
cdr3_aa: CASSLGGTKPNEQFF

j_call: TRBJ2-2
cdr3_length: 14
clone_size: few
v_call: TRBV6-1
cdr3_aa: CASSEVYPRGELFF

j_call: TRBJ2-3
cdr3_length: 20
clone_size: many
v_call: TRBV20-1
cdr3_aa: CSARDQIRPSGGLGTDTQYF

j_call: TRBJ2-5
cdr3_length: 12
clone_size: few
v_call: TRBV30
cdr3_aa: CACAQGQETQYF

j_call: TRBJ1-1
cdr3_length: 16
clone_size: many
v_call: TRBV5-1
cdr3_aa: CASSRSGGGENTEAFF

j_call: TRBJ2-3
cdr3_length: 15
clone_size: many
v_call: TRBV7-2
cdr3_aa: CASSRPGSSTDTQYF

j_call: TRBJ2-1
cdr3_length: 15
clone_size: many
v_call: TRBV29-1
cdr3_aa: CSVGGGRGLYNEQFF

j_call: TRBJ2-1
cdr3_length: 20
clone_size: NA
v_call: TRBV7-2
cdr3_aa: CASSLPVGGGELGSYNEQFF

j_call: TRBJ1-1
cdr3_length: 15
clone_size: NA
v_call: TRBV12-3/TRBV12-4
cdr3_aa: CASSADTGKDTEAFF

j_call: TRBJ1-2
cdr3_length: 14
clone_size: many
v_call: TRBV6-2/TRBV6-3
cdr3_aa: CASSRDNVNYGYTF

j_call: TRBJ1-1
cdr3_length: 13
clone_size: many
v_call: TRBV6-1
cdr3_aa: CAGVGRMNTEAFF

j_call: TRBJ1-1
cdr3_length: 15
clone_size: few
v_call: TRBV6-1
cdr3_aa: CASSTDPLRNTEAFF

j_call: TRBJ2-5
cdr3_length: 13
clone_size: many
v_call: TRBV20-1
cdr3_aa: CSARGTNQETQYF

j_call: TRBJ2-1
cdr3_length: 14
clone_size: NA
v_call: TRBV7-9
cdr3_aa: CASSRGYSYNEQFF

j_call: TRBJ2-3
cdr3_length: 14
clone_size: NA
v_call: TRBV6-5
cdr3_aa: CASSYDPGPDTQYF

j_call: TRBJ2-4
cdr3_length: 15
clone_size: NA
v_call: TRBV20-1
cdr3_aa: CSAGPTGPARGIQYF

j_call: TRBJ1-1
cdr3_length: 14
clone_size: NA
v_call: TRBV5-5
cdr3_aa: CASSLFEMNTEAFF

j_call: TRBJ2-1
cdr3_length: 15
clone_size: once
v_call: TRBV7-9
cdr3_aa: CASSFKGQTYNEQFF

j_call: TRBJ2-5
cdr3_length: 16
clone_size: many
v_call: TRBV7-2
cdr3_aa: CASIKPHGEDQETQYF

j_call: TRBJ2-3
cdr3_length: 13
clone_size: many
v_call: TRBV12-3/TRBV12-4
cdr3_aa: CASSLLSTDTQYF

j_call: TRBJ1-1
cdr3_length: 13
clone_size: few
v_call: TRBV29-1
cdr3_aa: CSVETGGDTEAFF

j_call: TRBJ1-1
cdr3_length: 16
clone_size: many
v_call: TRBV20-1
cdr3_aa: CSARDRDRAMNTEAFF

j_call: TRBJ2-5
cdr3_length: 15
clone_size: many
v_call: TRBV7-2
cdr3_aa: CASSLNLGGRETQYF

j_call: TRBJ1-5
cdr3_length: 16
clone_size: few
v_call: TRBV20-1
cdr3_aa: CSASIRGLGGNQPQHF

j_call: TRBJ1-5
cdr3_length: 13
clone_size: few
v_call: TRBV20-1
cdr3_aa: CSANSDPAQPQHF

j_call: TRBJ1-2
cdr3_length: 16
clone_size: few
v_call: TRBV2
cdr3_aa: CASTQNRAGALYGYTF

j_call: TRBJ2-2
cdr3_length: 14
clone_size: few
v_call: TRBV3-1
cdr3_aa: CAIGNRGNTGELFF

j_call: TRBJ2-7
cdr3_length: 16
clone_size: many
v_call: TRBV6-5
cdr3_aa: CASSYSNSRSSYEQYF

j_call: TRBJ2-7
cdr3_length: 16
clone_size: many
v_call: TRBV4-3
cdr3_aa: CASSQQAVAFIYEQYF

j_call: TRBJ2-7
cdr3_length: 14
clone_size: many
v_call: TRBV7-2
cdr3_aa: CASSPRTGIGEQYF

j_call: TRBJ2-3
cdr3_length: 15
clone_size: NA
v_call: TRBV5-1
cdr3_aa: CASSSSAGVTDTQYF

j_call: TRBJ2-1
cdr3_length: 16
clone_size: many
v_call: TRBV2
cdr3_aa: CASKSILGLALNEQFF

j_call: TRBJ2-1
cdr3_length: 13
clone_size: many
v_call: TRBV5-1
cdr3_aa: CASRESGIDEQFF